This TCR beta chain was sequenced for a study of T cells after posttransplantation cyclophosphamide. TCRdb keeps only in-frame clones here, not all; method: immunoSEQ multiplex PCR. Reported are under 50,000 clones, none seen only once; the ten largest carry 4% to 5.5%. Notes on the study in general: Later post-transplant blood repertoires were often dominated by donor CD8+ memory clones. Recipient CMV seropositivity and CMV reactivation strongly tracked TRB clonality.

The CDR3 is made up of 15 amino acids. Germline V gives CDR1 ENHRY, CDR2 SYGVKD. The junction had 4 bases not matched to a gene; V was cut back by 4 bases and J by 4 bases. This clone was seen repeatedly, ten times or more. What it binds is not known. This chain joins TRBV10-3 and TRBJ2-3; 11 bases fit TRBD2. The sequence was obtained from a woman in her forties or fifties in good health and a related stem cell transplant donor. Source material: PBMCs. In DNA form, the CDR3 reads TGTGCCATCAGTGTAGCGGGGGGGCATGCAGATACGCAGTATTTT. Translating it yields CAISVAGGHADTQYF.